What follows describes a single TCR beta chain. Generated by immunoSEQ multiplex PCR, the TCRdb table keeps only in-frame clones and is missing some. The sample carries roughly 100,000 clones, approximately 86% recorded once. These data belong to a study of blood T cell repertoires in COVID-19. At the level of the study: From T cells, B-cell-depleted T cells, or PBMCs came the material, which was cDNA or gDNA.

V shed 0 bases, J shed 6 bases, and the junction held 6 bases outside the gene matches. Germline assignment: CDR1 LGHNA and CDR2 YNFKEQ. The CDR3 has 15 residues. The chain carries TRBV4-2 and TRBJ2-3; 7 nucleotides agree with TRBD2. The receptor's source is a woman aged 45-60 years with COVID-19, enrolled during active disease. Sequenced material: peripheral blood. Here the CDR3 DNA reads TGTGCCAGCAGCCAAGATCCCCTAGCGGCCGATACGCAGTATTTT. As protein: CASSQDPLAADTQYF.